This T cell receptor beta chain was identified during a study of tumor-infiltrating lymphocytes in localized non-small cell lung cancer. Background on the study: The cohort mixed smokers and never-smokers, several histologies, and some post-neoadjuvant-chemotherapy samples. Findings of the study overall: Technical variation could not be separated from intratumor heterogeneity here. T-cell fraction did not differ between immunotypes IM1 and IM2.

On this clone: Its matching antigen is unknown.

This CDR3 has 12 amino acids. Germline CDR1 SQVTM, CDR2 ANQGSEA. V lost 5 bases to trimming and J lost 6 bases; unmatched junction nucleotides: 1. Generated by immunoSEQ multiplex PCR, the TCRdb table keeps only in-frame clones and is missing some. The sample consists of approximately 8,000 clones, 70% to 85% of them appearing once. The rearrangement links TRBV29-1 to TRBJ2-7, with 13 bases that match TRBD2. This clonotype was sampled from a human donor with non-small cell lung cancer. Sequencing used lung tumor tissue. Here the CDR3 DNA reads TGCAGCGTTTGGACTAGCGGGAGCGAGCAGTACTTC. Residues: CSVWTSGSEQYF.